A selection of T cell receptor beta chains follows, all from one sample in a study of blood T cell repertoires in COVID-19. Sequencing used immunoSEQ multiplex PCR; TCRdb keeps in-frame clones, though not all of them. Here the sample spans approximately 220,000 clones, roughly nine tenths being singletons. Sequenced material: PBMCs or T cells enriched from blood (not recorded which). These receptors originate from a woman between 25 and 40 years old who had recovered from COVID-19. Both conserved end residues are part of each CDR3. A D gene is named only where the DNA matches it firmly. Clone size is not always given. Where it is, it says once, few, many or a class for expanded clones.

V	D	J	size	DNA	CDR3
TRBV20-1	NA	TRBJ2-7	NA	TGCAGTGCTAGTAGCGCCTACGAGCAGTACTTC	CSASSAYEQYF
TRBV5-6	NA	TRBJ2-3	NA	TGTGCCAGCAGCTTGGCCAGCGCCACAGATACGCAGTATTTT	CASSLASATDTQYF
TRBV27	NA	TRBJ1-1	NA	TGTGCCAGCAGCCCGACAGTGAACACTGAAGCTTTCTTT	CASSPTVNTEAFF
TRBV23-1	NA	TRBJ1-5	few	TGCGCCAGCAGTCACCCGAACAGGGCGGTCAATCAGCCCCAGCATTTT	CASSHPNRAVNQPQHF
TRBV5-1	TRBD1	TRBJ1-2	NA	TGCGCCAGCAGCTTGGTTGGGACAGGGAGTTACTATGGCTACACCTTC	CASSLVGTGSYYGYTF
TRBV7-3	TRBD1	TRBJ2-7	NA	TGTGCCAGCAGCTCGACAGGGACGGCTGTCTACGAGCAGTACTTC	CASSSTGTAVYEQYF
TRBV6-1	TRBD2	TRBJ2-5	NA	TGTGCCAGCAGTGGGATCACTAGCGGGGGTCGGGAGACCCAGTACTTC	CASSGITSGGRETQYF
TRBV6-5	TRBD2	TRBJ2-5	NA	TGTGCCAGCAGCCCCCTAGCGGGGGTAAAGACCCAGTACTTC	CASSPLAGVKTQYF
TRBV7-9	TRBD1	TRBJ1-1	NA	TGTGCCAGCAGCTTAGAGGGACAGGCGGAAGCTTTCTTT	CASSLEGQAEAFF
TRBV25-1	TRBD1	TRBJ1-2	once	TGTGCCAGCAGTGAAACGACAGGGTCGGACTATGGCTACACCTTC	CASSETTGSDYGYTF
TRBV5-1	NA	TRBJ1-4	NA	TGCGCCAGCAGCGAGGTCGTTAATGAAAAACTGTTTTTT	CASSEVVNEKLFF
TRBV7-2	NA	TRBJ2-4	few	TGTGCCAGCAGCTTAGTGCGAGGTTCAGCCAAAAACATTCAGTACTTC	CASSLVRGSAKNIQYF
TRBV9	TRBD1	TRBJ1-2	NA	TGTGCCAGCAGCGTAACCGACAGGGCAGGAAATGGCTACACCTTC	CASSVTDRAGNGYTF
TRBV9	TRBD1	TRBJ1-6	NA	TGTGCCAGCAGCGCACAGGGGCGGGATTCACCCCTCCACTTT	CASSAQGRDSPLHF
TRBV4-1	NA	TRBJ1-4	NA	TGCGCCAGCAGCCAAGATCGAAGGACGCAGGGAAAACTGTTTTTT	CASSQDRRTQGKLFF
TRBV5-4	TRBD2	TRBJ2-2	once	TGTGCCAGCAGCCCCTGGACTAGCGGGGGTGGCGGGGAGCTGTTTTTT	CASSPWTSGGGGELFF
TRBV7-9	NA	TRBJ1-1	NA	TGTGCCAGCAGCGCACCGGGGAATGAAGCTTTCTTT	CASSAPGNEAFF
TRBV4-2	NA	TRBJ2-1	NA	TGTGCCAGCAGCCAAGACAGGTCAACGAGCTCCTACAATGAGCAGTTCTTC	CASSQDRSTSSYNEQFF
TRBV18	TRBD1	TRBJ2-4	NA	TGTGCCAGCTCACTTTCGGGACAGTCACTAGCCAAAAACATTCAGTACTTC	CASSLSGQSLAKNIQYF
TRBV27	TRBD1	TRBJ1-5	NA	TGTGCCAGCAGACCGGGACAGATTAGCAATCAGCCCCAGCATTTT	CASRPGQISNQPQHF
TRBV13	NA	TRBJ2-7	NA	TGTGCCAGCAGCTTAGGCCGTGTCAGTGCCTACGAGCAGTACTTC	CASSLGRVSAYEQYF
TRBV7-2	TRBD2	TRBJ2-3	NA	TGTGCCAGCAGCTCGAGCCCTGCGGGGGGGAACACAGATACGCAGTATTTT	CASSSSPAGGNTDTQYF
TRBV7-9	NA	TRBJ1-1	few	TGTGCCAGCAGCTTTGGAGGAATGAACACTGAAGCTTTCTTT	CASSFGGMNTEAFF
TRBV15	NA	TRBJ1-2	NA	TGTGCCACCAGCAGAGGAGGGGGCTATGGCTACACCTTC	CATSRGGGYGYTF
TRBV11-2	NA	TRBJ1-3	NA	TGTGCCAGCAGCTTCATAAGGAGACCCTCTGGAAACACCATATATTTT	CASSFIRRPSGNTIYF
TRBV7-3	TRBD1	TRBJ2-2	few	TGTGCCAGCAGCTCACGTCCCGGGACAGGCTTCGGGGAGCTGTTTTTT	CASSSRPGTGFGELFF
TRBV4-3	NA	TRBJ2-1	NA	TGCGCCAGCAGCCAAGGGACAGTTTACCCTTACTCCTACAATGAGCAGTTCTTC	CASSQGTVYPYSYNEQFF
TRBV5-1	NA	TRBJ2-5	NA	TGCGCCAGCAGCCTTCTCGGGGCGGGGAGCCAAGAGACCCAGTACTTC	CASSLLGAGSQETQYF
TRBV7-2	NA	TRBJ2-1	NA	TGTGCCAGCAGCTTATTCCGGTTATTAGTGGGGAGGACATGTGAGCAGTTCTTC	CASSLFRLLVGRTCEQFF
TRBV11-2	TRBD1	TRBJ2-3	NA	TGTGCCAGCAGCTTAGCCAAATCCAGGGGGCTCAGGACAGATACGCAGTATTTT	CASSLAKSRGLRTDTQYF
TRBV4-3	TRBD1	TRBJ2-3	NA	TGCGCCAGCAGCCAAGATTCACCCAGGGGGAACACAGATACGCAGTATTTT	CASSQDSPRGNTDTQYF
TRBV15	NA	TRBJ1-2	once	TGTGCCAGGGCCCGGGGCTATGGCTACACCTTC	CARARGYGYTF
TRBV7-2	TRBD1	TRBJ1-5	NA	TGTGCCAGCAGCTACAGGGGGGGTCAGCCCCAGCATTTT	CASSYRGGQPQHF
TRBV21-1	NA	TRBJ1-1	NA	TGTGCCAGCAGCAATGGCCCTGAAGCTTTCTTT	CASSNGPEAFF
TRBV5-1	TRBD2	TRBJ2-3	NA	TGCGCCAGCAGCCCCCGGACTAGCGGATACACAGATACGCAGTATTTT	CASSPRTSGYTDTQYF
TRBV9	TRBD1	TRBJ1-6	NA	TGTGCCAGCAGCGACCCTCTTGACAGGGCCAATTCACCCCTCCACTTT	CASSDPLDRANSPLHF
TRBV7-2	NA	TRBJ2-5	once	TGTGCCAGCAGCTTAGTAATCGGTTTCGCGGCTAACCAAGAGACCCAGTACTTC	CASSLVIGFAANQETQYF
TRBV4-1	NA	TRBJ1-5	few	TGCGCCAGCAGCCTGGCTGCAGGTTTTGTCCAGCCCCAGCATTTT	CASSLAAGFVQPQHF
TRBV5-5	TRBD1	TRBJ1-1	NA	TGTGCCAGCAGCGAGGGGACAGGGCTTCCAGCTTTCTTT	CASSEGTGLPAFF